Below, 20 T cell receptor beta chains from the same sample are listed, as sequenced in a study of vaccination effects on CD4 cells after COVID-19. Sequencing was preceded by expansion of antigen-specific CD4+ T cells with viral peptide pools in the ViraFEST assay. Once cultured for roughly 10 days, the cells underwent separation to obtain CD4+ T cells. Convalescent patients had PCR-confirmed SARS-CoV-2 infection between March and December 2020. The antigens these receptors bind are not known. Assay: immunoSEQ multiplex PCR; the TCRdb copy retains only in-frame clones and omits some. The sample has nearly 45,000 clones; roughly 80% are singletons. The sequences come from CD4+ T cells from PBMCs cultured with a peptide pool, collected before COVID-19 vaccination. The receptors stem from a human donor who had a prior SARS-CoV-2 infection.

This chain joins TRBV3-1 (or the pseudogene TRBV3-2) and TRBJ2-1; TRBD1 matches 10 bases. V shed 4 bases and J 0 bases; nucleotides not matched to a gene: 6. The CDR3 sequence is 17 residues long. The germline V gene encodes CDR1 LGHDT and CDR2 YNNKEL (reference sequence). CDR3 loop: CASSPRQGASSYNEQFF. CDR3 sequence (DNA): TGTGCCAGCAGCCCCCGACAGGGGGCTAGCTCCTACAATGAGCAGTTCTTC.

This chain connects TRBV6-5 to TRBJ2-1; D may be TRBD1 or TRBD2 (7 bases each). This CDR3 is built from 15 residues. CDR1 and CDR2 (germline): MNHEY, SVGAGI. Trimming stripped 7 bases from V and 14 bases from J, with 27 bases between. The CDR3 here is CASTNRQGSGGPEFF. In DNA form, the CDR3 reads TGTGCCAGCACCAATCGACAGGGATCCGGGGGGCCGGAGTTCTTC.

This chain joins TRBV6-5 and TRBJ2-5, with unresolved D. In germline, CDR1 is MNHEY, CDR2 SVGAGI. Trimming took off 6 bases at V and 4 bases at J, with 15 bases between the two ends. This CDR3 has 14 residues. The CDR3 nucleotides are TGTGCCAGCAGCAGATCGGCCGTAACAGAGACCCAGTACTTC. Protein product: CASSRSAVTETQYF.

V and J are TRBV12-5 and TRBJ1-1; 10 bases align to TRBD1. The V gene end was trimmed by 4 bases and the J gene end by 5 bases; junction bases not matched to a gene: 4. Germline values: CDR1 LGHNT, CDR2 FRNRAP. The CDR3 consists of 14 residues. The CDR3 DNA sequence: TGTGCTAGTGGTTACGCGGACAGGGGGACTGAAGCTTTCTTT. Its translation: CASGYADRGTEAFF.

The chain has TRBV11-3 and TRBJ2-5, with D tentatively TRBD2 (6 bases). V lost 6 bases and J lost 2, with 10 bases in between. This CDR3 spans 13 amino acids. Germline V gives CDR1 SGHNT, CDR2 YENEEA. In DNA, the CDR3 is TGTGCCAGCAGTACCGGGACTCAAGAGACCCAGTACTTC. Translated: CASSTGTQETQYF.

The V and J genes are TRBV5-1 and TRBJ2-7; D is unresolved. CDR3 length equals 13 residues. Germline CDR1 SGHRS, CDR2 YFSETQ. Trimming took off 5 bases at V and 0 bases at J, with 9 bases between the two ends. For the CDR3, the DNA is TGCGCCAGCAGATTGACAATCTCCTACGAGCAGTACTTC. Encoded protein: CASRLTISYEQYF.

As DNA, the CDR3 is TGTGCCAGCAGCTTAGATTCGGGCTACGAGCAGTACTTC. This sequence encodes CASSLDSGYEQYF. The chain links TRBV7-8 to TRBJ2-7; D gene ambiguous. Trimming cost V 1 base and J 3 bases, with 7 bases left between them. CDR3 length: 13 amino acids. Germline V lookup: CDR1 SGHVS, CDR2 FQNEAQ.

The rearrangement joins TRBV10-3 to TRBJ2-1; possibly TRBD1 for D (6 bases). The CDR3 is 15 amino acids. Trimming removed 3 bases from V and 0 bases from J, with 9 bases in between. The germline gives CDR1 ENHRY, CDR2 SYGVKD. As DNA, the CDR3 is TGTGCCATCAGTGACGGGACACACTCCTACAATGAGCAGTTCTTC. This translates into CAISDGTHSYNEQFF.

The V and J genes are TRBV7-7 and TRBJ2-2; 9 bases fit TRBD2. Germline CDR1 reads SSHAT; CDR2 reads FNYEAQ (reference sequence). The CDR3 runs to 15 residues. The CDR3 DNA reads as TGTGCTAGCGGAACGGGACTAGCCGACACCGGGGAGCTGTTTTTT. Translated, it gives CASGTGLADTGELFF.

This clone was observed a few times. This chain joins TRBV12-3 or TRBV12-4 and TRBJ2-1; D unclear. The CDR3 sequence is 13 residues long. Trimming shortened V by 7 bases and J by 4 bases, and 11 bases separated the two germline ends. CDR3 sequence (DNA): TGTGCCAGCACCAACCAAGAGTACAATGAGCAGTTCTTC. Translating it yields CASTNQEYNEQFF.

The rearrangement uses TRBV2 and TRBJ2-1; D ambiguous. This CDR3 has 13 amino acids. Germline loops: CDR1 SNHLY, CDR2 FYNNEI. The germline V and J ends were trimmed by 4 bases and 5 bases, with 9 bases remaining between them. The CDR3 sequence: CASSAVGHNEQFF. The CDR3 DNA sequence: TGTGCCAGCAGTGCAGTAGGCCACAATGAGCAGTTCTTC. The whole variable domain, remainder taken from reference TRBV2 and TRBJ2-1, is EPEVTQTPSHQVTQMGQEVILRCVPISNHLYFYWYRQILGQKVEFLVSFYNNEISEKSEIFDDQFSVERPDGSNFTLKIRSTKLEDSAMYFCASSAVGHNEQFFGPGTRLTVL.

This clone is a singleton in its sample. The rearrangement joins TRBV6-5 to TRBJ1-6, with D tentatively TRBD1 (6 bases). Germline CDR1 MNHEY, CDR2 SVGAGI. The V and J ends lost 6 bases and 6 bases respectively, with 12 bases between them. The CDR3 has 14 amino acids. The CDR3 loop is CASRPTGFNSPLHF. In DNA form, the CDR3 reads TGTGCCAGCAGGCCCACAGGGTTTAATTCACCCCTCCACTTT.

CDR3 sequence (DNA): TGTGCCAGCAGCCGACTAGGACAGGGGAACGAGCAGTACTTC. This sequence encodes CASSRLGQGNEQYF. This chain joins TRBV3-1 (or the pseudogene TRBV3-2) and TRBJ2-7; 9 nucleotides line up with TRBD1. The CDR3 consists of 14 residues. Trimming took 4 bases from V and 5 from J; bases not matched to a gene: 6. Germline CDR1 is LGHDT and CDR2 is YNNKEL (reference sequence).

The chain has TRBV2 and TRBJ2-1; D gene unclear. V was shortened by 4 bases and J by 5 bases, with 15 bases between the two germline ends. The CDR3 contains 15 residues. Germline V lookup: CDR1 SNHLY, CDR2 FYNNEI. The CDR3 coding sequence is TGTGCCAGCAGTGGCCTTTGGCGGAATAACAATGAGCAGTTCTTC. Protein: CASSGLWRNNNEQFF.

This chain connects TRBV5-6 to TRBJ2-2; 11 bases align to TRBD1. Germline V gene data show CDR1 as SGHDT and CDR2 as YYEEEE. V was pared by 6 bases and J by 7 bases, with 5 bases of the junction left unmatched. This CDR3 has 14 amino acids. The CDR3 bases are TGTGCCAGCATACGGGACAGGGGGATCGGGGAGCTGTTTTTT. Translating gives CASIRDRGIGELFF.

The CDR3 sequence: CASSRDHSRSQDTQYF. The CDR3 DNA sequence: TGTGCCAGCAGCCGGGACCACAGTCGCTCACAAGATACGCAGTATTTT. The chain combines TRBV5-4 with TRBJ2-3; the D gene could be TRBD1 or TRBD2 (5 bases each). The CDR3 covers 16 residues. From germline, CDR1 is SGHNT and CDR2 YYREEE (reference sequence). The V end lost 4 bases, the J end lost 5 bases, and 20 bases lay between the germline ends.

The chain carries TRBV6-2 or TRBV6-3 and TRBJ2-1, with TRBD2 as a possible D gene (6 bases). The CDR3 has 17 amino acids. The V gene lost 4 bases and the J gene lost 3 bases, with 19 bases spanning the gap. The germline CDR1 and CDR2 sequences are MNHEY and SVGEGT. The CDR3 bases are TGTGCCAGCAGTTCCCGCCCCGCCGGGCGGGGCTACAATGAGCAGTTCTTC. Translated, it gives CASSSRPAGRGYNEQFF.

CDR3 coding DNA: TGTGCCAGCAGCTTTTTATCCGGTTATGGCTACACCTTC. This codes for CASSFLSGYGYTF. The chain couples TRBV7-9 to TRBJ1-2; D not resolved. Germline CDR1 SEHNR, CDR2 FQNEAQ (reference sequence). V lost 3 bases, J lost 5 bases, and 10 bases lay in between. The CDR3 sequence is 13 residues long.

The chain carries TRBV18 and TRBJ1-3; D gene uncertain. Trimming stripped 0 bases from V and 0 bases from J, with 9 bases between. The CDR3 sequence is 16 residues long. Germline CDR1 and CDR2: KGHSH and LQKENI. The CDR3: CASSPPGGSSGNTIYF. The CDR3 coding sequence is TGTGCCAGCTCACCACCGGGAGGGTCCTCTGGAAACACCATATATTTT.

The chain uses TRBV7-9 and TRBJ2-5, with 11 bases matching TRBD2. Germline V gene sequence: CDR1 SEHNR, CDR2 FQNEAQ (reference sequence). The CDR3 is 16 amino acids. J lost 5 bases, V lost 5 bases, and 10 bases had no gene match. The CDR3 bases are TGTGCCAGCAGCCCTTGGCTAGCGGGGGGTTTTGAGACCCAGTACTTC. This encodes CASSPWLAGGFETQYF.